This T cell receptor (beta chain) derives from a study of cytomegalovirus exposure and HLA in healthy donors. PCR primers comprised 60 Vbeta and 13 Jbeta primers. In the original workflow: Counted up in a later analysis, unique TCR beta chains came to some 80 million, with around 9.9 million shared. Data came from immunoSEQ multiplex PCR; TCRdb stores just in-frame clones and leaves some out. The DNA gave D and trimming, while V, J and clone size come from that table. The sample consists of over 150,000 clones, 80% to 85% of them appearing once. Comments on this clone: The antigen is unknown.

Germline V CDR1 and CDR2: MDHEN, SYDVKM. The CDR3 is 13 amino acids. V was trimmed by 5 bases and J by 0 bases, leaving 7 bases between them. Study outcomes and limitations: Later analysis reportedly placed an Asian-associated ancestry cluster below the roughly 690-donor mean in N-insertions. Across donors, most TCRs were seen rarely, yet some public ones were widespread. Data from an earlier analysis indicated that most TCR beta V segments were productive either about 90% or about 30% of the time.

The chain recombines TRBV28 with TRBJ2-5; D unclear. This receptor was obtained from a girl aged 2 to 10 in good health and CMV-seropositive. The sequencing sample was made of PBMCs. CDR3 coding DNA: TGTGCCAGCAGTCTATCCTACCAAGAGACCCAGTACTTC. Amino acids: CASSLSYQETQYF.